The present entry profiles one T cell receptor (beta chain) with its context. Authors' processing steps: From reference gene primer amplification, estimates of nucleated cell counts were derived. Only in-frame clones appear in the TCRdb table, and some are missing; sequencing was by immunoSEQ multiplex PCR. D and trimming were read from the DNA, whereas the V and J calls and clone size are those reported in that table. The sample lists more than 250,000 clones, roughly 85% occurring once. The data belong to a study of blood T cell repertoires in COVID-19. For the study at large: Specimens from acute and convalescent COVID-19 originated in the United States, Italy and Spain. T cells, B-cell-depleted T cells, or PBMCs provided the cDNA or gDNA that served as material.

From germline, CDR1 is MNHNS and CDR2 SASEGT. The CDR3 runs 14 residues. The junction had 5 bases not matched to a gene; V was cut back by 10 bases and J by 1 base. This chain joins TRBV6-1 and TRBJ2-2; 8 nucleotides match TRBD2. The sample comprised peripheral blood. The source is a middle-aged man with active or convalescent COVID-19. This chain's CDR3 is CATRGGLNTGELFF. Here the CDR3 DNA reads TGTGCCACCCGGGGGGGACTGAACACCGGGGAGCTGTTTTTT.